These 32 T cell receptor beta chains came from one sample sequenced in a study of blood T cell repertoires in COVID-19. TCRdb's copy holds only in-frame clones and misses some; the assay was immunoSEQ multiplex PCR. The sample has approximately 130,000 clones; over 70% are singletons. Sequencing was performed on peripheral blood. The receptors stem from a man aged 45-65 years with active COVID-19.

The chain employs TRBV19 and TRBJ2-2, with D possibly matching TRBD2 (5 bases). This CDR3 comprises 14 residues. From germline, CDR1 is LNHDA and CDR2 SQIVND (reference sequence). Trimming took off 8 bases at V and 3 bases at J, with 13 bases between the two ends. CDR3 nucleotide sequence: TGTGCCAGTTTTAGTGCGGGTCACACCGGGGAGCTGTTTTTT. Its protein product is CASFSAGHTGELFF.

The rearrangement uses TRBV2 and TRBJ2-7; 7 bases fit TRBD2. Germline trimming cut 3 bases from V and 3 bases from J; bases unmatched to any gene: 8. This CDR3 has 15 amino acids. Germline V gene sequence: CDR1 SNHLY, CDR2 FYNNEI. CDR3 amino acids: CASSDRLAENYEQYF. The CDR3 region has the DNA TGTGCCAGCAGTGATAGGCTAGCGGAAAACTACGAGCAGTACTTC.

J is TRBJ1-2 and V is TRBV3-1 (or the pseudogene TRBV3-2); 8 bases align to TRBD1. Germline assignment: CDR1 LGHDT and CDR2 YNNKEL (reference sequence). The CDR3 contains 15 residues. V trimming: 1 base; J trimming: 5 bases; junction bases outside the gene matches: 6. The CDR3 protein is CASSQGPGTGYGYTF. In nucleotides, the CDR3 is TGTGCCAGCAGCCAAGGACCCGGGACAGGATATGGCTACACCTTC.

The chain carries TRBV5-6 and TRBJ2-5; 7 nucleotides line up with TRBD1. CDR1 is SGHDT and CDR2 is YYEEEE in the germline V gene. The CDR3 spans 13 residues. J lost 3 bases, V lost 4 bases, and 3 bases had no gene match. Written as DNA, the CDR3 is TGTGCCAGCAGCCCGGACAGGAAAGAGACCCAGTACTTC. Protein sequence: CASSPDRKETQYF.

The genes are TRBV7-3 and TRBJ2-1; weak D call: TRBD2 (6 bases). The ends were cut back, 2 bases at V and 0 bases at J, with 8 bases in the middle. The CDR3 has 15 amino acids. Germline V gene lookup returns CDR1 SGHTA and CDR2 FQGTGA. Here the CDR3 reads CASSLDGGSYNEQFF. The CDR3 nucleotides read TGTGCCAGCAGCTTAGACGGGGGCTCCTACAATGAGCAGTTCTTC.

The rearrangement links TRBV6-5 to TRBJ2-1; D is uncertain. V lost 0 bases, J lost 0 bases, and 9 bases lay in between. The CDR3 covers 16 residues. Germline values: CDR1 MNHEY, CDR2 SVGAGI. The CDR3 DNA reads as TGTGCCAGCAGTTACTCACCGGAGCTCTCCTACAATGAGCAGTTCTTC. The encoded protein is CASSYSPELSYNEQFF.

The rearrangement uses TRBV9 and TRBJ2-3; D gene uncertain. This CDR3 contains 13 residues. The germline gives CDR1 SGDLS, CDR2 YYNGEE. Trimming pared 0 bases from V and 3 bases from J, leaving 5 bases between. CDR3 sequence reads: CASSVVGTDTQYF. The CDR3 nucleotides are TGTGCCAGCAGCGTAGTCGGGACAGATACGCAGTATTTT.

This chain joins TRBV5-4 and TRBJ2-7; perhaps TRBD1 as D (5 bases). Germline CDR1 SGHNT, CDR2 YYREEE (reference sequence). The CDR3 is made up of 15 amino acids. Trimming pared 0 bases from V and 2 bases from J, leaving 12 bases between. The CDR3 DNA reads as TGTGCCAGCAGCTTGGGGGGCGCGGTCCCCTACGAGCAGTACTTC. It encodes CASSLGGAVPYEQYF.

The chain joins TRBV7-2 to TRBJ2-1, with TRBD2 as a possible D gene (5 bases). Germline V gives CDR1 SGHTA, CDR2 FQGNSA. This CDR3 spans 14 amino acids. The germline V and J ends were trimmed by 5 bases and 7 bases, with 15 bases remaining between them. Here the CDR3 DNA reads TGTGCCAGCAGCCGGGATTCTTCTATTAATGAGCAGTTCTTC. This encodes CASSRDSSINEQFF.

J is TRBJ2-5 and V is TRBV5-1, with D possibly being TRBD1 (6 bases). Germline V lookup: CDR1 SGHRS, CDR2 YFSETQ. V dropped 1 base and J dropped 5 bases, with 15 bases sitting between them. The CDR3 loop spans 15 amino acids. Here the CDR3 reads CASSLYLGARETQYF. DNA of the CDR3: TGCGCCAGCAGCTTGTATCTGGGGGCTAGGGAGACCCAGTACTTC.

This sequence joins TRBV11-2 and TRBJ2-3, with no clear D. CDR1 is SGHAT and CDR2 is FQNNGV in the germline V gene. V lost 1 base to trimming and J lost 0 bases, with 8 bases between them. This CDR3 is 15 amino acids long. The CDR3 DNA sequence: TGTGCCAGCAGCTTAGTTGGCAGAAGCACAGATACGCAGTATTTT. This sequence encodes CASSLVGRSTDTQYF.

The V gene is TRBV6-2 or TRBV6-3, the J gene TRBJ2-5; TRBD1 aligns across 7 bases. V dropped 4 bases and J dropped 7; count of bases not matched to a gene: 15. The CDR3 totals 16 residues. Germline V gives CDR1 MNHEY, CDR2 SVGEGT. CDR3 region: CASSSSPGGSWGTQYF. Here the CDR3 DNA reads TGTGCCAGCAGTTCTTCCCCAGGGGGAAGCTGGGGGACCCAGTACTTC.

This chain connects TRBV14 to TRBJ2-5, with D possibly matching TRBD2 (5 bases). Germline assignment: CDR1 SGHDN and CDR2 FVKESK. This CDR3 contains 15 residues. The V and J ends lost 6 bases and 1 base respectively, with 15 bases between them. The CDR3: CASSSSGRAQETQYF. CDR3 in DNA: TGTGCCAGCAGTAGCAGCGGTAGGGCCCAAGAGACCCAGTACTTC.

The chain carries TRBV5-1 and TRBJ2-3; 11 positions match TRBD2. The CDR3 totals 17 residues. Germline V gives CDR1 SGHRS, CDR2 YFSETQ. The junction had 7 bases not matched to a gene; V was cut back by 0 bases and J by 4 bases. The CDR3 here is CASSLVSGGASADTQYF. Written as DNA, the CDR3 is TGCGCCAGCAGCTTGGTTAGCGGGGGGGCCTCGGCAGATACGCAGTATTTT.

The CDR3 DNA sequence: TGTGCCAGCAGCGGACGACAGGGTTGGGTAGGGGCCAACGTCCTGACTTTC. Its protein is CASSGRQGWVGANVLTF. The chain is built from TRBV9 and TRBJ2-6, with TRBD1 identical over 7 bases. V was clipped by 3 bases and J by 4 bases; unmatched bases: 10. CDR3 size: 17 residues. In germline, CDR1 is SGDLS, CDR2 YYNGEE. The full variable domain, its missing parts supplied by reference TRBV9 and TRBJ2-6, is DSGVTQTPKHLITATGQRVTLRCSPRSGDLSVYWYQQSLDQGLQFLIQYYNGEERAKGNILERFSAQQFPDLHSELNLSSLELGDSALYFCASSGRQGWVGANVLTFGAGSRLTVL.

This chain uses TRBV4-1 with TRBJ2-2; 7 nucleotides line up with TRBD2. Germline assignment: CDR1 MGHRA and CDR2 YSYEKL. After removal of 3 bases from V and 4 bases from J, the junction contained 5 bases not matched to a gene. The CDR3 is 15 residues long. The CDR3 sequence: CASSQGGFRTGELFF. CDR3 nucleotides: TGCGCCAGCAGCCAGGGGGGGTTTCGCACCGGGGAGCTGTTTTTT.

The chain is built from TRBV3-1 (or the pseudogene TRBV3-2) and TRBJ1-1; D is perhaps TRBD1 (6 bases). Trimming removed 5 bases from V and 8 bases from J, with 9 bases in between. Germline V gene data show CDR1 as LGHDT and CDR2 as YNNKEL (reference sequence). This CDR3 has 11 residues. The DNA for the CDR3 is TGTGCCAGCAGCAAAACAGGGGAAGCTTTCTTT. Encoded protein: CASSKTGEAFF.

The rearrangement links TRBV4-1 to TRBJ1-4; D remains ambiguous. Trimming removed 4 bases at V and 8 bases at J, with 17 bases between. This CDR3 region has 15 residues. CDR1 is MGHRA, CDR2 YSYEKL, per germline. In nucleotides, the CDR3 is TGCGCCAGCAGCCTCTTGCCTCGGTACAGCGAAAAACTGTTTTTT. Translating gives CASSLLPRYSEKLFF.

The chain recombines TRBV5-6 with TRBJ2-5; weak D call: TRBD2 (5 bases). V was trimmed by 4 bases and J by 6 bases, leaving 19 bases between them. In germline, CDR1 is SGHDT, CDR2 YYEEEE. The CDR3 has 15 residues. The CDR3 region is CASSPTLAKSQTQYF. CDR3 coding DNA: TGTGCCAGCAGCCCTACGCTAGCCAAATCTCAGACCCAGTACTTC.

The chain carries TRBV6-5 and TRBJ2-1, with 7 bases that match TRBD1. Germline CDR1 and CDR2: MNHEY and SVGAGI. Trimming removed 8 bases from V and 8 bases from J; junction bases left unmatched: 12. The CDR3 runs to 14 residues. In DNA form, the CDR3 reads TGTGCCAGCGTAAGGGGGCCGCTAGGCGATGAGCAGTTCTTC. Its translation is CASVRGPLGDEQFF.

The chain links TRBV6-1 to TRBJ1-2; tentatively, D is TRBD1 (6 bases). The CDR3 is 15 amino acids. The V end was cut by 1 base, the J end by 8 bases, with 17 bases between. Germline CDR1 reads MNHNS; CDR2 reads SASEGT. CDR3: CASSEVVRGLWGYTF. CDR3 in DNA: TGTGCCAGCAGTGAAGTTGTCAGGGGATTATGGGGCTACACCTTC.

The CDR3 loop reads CTSSQEGTSGEPFQETQYF. DNA for the CDR3: TGCACCAGCAGCCAAGAGGGAACTAGCGGGGAACCCTTCCAAGAGACCCAGTACTTC. V usage is TRBV1 and J usage is TRBJ2-5; the table's D gene call, TRBD2, was not cross checked with the DNA. TRBV1 is tagged as a pseudogene. The CDR3 has 19 amino acids.

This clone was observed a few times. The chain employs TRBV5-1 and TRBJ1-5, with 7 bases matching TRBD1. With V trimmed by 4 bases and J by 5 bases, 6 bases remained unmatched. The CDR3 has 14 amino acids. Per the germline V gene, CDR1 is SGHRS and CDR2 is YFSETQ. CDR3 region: CASSRDTGDQPQHF. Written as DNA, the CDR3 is TGCGCCAGCAGCAGAGATACAGGGGATCAGCCCCAGCATTTT.

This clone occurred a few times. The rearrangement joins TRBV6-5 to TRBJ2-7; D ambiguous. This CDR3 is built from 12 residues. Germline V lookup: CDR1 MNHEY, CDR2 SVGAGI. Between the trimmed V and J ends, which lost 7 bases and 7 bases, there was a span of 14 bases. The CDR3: CASNRVSGEQYF. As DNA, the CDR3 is TGTGCCAGCAACCGGGTCTCTGGGGAGCAGTACTTC.

Here the CDR3 reads CASSLAGRTDTQYF. In DNA form, the CDR3 reads TGTGCCAGCAGCCTGGCGGGGCGCACAGATACGCAGTATTTT. The chain couples TRBV6-5 to TRBJ2-3; a possible D gene is TRBD2 (6 bases). Germline assignment: CDR1 MNHEY and CDR2 SVGAGI. The CDR3 extends over 14 amino acids. The V end was cut by 6 bases, the J end by 1 base, with 11 bases between.

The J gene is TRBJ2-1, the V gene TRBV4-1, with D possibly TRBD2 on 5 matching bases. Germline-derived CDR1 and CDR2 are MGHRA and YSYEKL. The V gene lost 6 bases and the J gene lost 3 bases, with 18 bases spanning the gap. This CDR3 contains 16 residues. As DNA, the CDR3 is TGCGCCAGCAGACTGGAGGCGGCGGACCTCTACAATGAGCAGTTCTTC. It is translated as CASRLEAADLYNEQFF.

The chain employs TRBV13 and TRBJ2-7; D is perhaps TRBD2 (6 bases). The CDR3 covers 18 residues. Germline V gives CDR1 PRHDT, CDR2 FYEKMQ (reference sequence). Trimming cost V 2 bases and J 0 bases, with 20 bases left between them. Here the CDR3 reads CASSLSLLGDFSSYEQYF. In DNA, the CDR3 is TGTGCCAGCAGCTTATCACTTTTGGGGGACTTTAGCTCCTACGAGCAGTACTTC.

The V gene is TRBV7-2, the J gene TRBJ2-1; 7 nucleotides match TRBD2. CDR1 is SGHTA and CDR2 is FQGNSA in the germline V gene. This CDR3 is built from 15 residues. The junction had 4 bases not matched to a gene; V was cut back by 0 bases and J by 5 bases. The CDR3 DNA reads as TGTGCCAGCAGCTTAGCGTCTAGCGGCCACAATGAGCAGTTCTTC. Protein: CASSLASSGHNEQFF.

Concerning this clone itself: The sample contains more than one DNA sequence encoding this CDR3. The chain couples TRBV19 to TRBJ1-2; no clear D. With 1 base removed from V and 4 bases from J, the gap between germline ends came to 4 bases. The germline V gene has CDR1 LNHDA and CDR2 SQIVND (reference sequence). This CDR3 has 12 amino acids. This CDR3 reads CASSIAGYGYTF. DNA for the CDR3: TGTGCCAGTAGTATAGCAGGCTATGGCTACACCTTC.

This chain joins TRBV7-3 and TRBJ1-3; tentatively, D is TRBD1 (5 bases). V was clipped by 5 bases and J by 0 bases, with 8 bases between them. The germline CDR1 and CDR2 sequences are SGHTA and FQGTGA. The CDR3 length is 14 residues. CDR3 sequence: CASSAGSSGNTIYF. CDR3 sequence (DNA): TGTGCCAGCAGCGCAGGGTCCTCTGGAAACACCATATATTTT.

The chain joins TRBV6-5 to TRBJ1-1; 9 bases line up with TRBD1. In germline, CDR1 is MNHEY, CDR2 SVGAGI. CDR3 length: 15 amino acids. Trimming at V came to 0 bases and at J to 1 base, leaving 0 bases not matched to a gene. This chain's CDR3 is CASSYSGQGNTEAFF. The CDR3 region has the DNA TGTGCCAGCAGTTACTCGGGACAGGGGAACACTGAAGCTTTCTTT.

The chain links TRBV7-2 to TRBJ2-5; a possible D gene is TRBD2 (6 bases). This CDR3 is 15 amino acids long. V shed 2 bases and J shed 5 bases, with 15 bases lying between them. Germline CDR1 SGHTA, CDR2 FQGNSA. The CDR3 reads CASSLTYGGWETQYF. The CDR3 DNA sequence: TGTGCCAGCAGCTTAACCTATGGGGGGTGGGAGACCCAGTACTTC.